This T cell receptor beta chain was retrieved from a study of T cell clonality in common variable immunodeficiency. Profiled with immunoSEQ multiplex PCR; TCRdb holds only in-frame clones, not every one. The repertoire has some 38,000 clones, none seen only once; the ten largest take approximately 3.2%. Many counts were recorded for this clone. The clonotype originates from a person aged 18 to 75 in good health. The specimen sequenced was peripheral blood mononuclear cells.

CDR3 region: CASSSTGQYGYTF. The sequenced CDR3 bases are TGTGCCAGCAGCTCCACAGGGCAATATGGC. The chain joins TRBV5-8 to TRBJ1-2; tentatively, D is TRBD1 (6 bases). The read comes to an end 3 residues before the CDR3 does, leaving the germline J gene to fill in the end. This CDR3 contains 13 residues. Trimming cost V 3 bases and J 5 bases, with 11 bases left between them. Per the germline V gene, CDR1 is SGHTS and CDR2 is YDEGEE.